A selection of T cell receptor beta chains follows, all from one sample in a study of blood T cell repertoires in COVID-19. Here immunoSEQ multiplex PCR was the method, and the copy in TCRdb shows in-frame clones only, minus some. The table records roughly 230,000 clones, 81% of them present only once. The source material was peripheral blood. The origin of the receptors is a woman older than 75 with acute or convalescent COVID-19. Both conserved end residues are part of each CDR3. The D gene is left open where the match is weak. Clone size is given for some rows only: seen once, a few or many times, or a class if the clone is expanded.

CASSPQGASTEAFF	TGTGCCAGCAGCCCCCAGGGGGCGAGCACTGAAGCTTTCTTT	TRBJ1-1	TRBD1	few	TRBV7-2
CASPQEREGYNEQFF	TGTGCCAGCCCCCAGGAGCGGGAGGGGTACAATGAGCAGTTCTTC	TRBJ2-1	NA	NA	TRBV21-1
CASSVLAGGPNEQFF	TGTGCCAGCAGTGTATTAGCGGGGGGCCCCAATGAGCAGTTCTTC	TRBJ2-1	TRBD2	NA	TRBV2
CASSAIQGRDEKLFF	TGTGCCAGCAGCGCCATACAGGGAAGGGATGAAAAACTGTTTTTT	TRBJ1-4	NA	NA	TRBV11-2
CASSPMTDQPQHF	TGTGCCAGCTCACCGATGACAGATCAGCCCCAGCATTTT	TRBJ1-5	NA	NA	TRBV18
CASSQPTSTDTQYF	TGTGCCAGCAGCCAACCTACTAGCACAGATACGCAGTATTTT	TRBJ2-3	NA	few	TRBV4-2
CATLGGRGTEAFF	TGTGCCACCCTGGGCGGCAGGGGCACTGAAGCTTTCTTT	TRBJ1-1	NA	NA	TRBV6-5
CASSEDRGGTEAFF	TGTGCCAGTAGCGAGGACAGGGGCGGCACTGAAGCTTTCTTT	TRBJ1-1	TRBD1	NA	TRBV19
CASGTGVGELFF	TGTGCCAGCGGGACAGGGGTCGGGGAGCTGTTTTTT	TRBJ2-2	TRBD1	NA	TRBV19
CASSIDPTRPGGYTDTQYF	TGTGCCAGTAGTATAGACCCCACCAGGCCCGGAGGTTACACAGATACGCAGTATTTT	TRBJ2-3	NA	NA	TRBV19
CASGLAGEQETQYF	TGTGCCAGCGGCCTAGCGGGAGAGCAAGAGACCCAGTACTTC	TRBJ2-5	TRBD2	few	TRBV7-7
CASSPPGLAPDTQYF	TGTGCCAGCAGCCCGCCGGGACTAGCGCCAGATACGCAGTATTTT	TRBJ2-3	TRBD2	NA	TRBV6-5
CASSPTGRNTGELFF	TGCGCCAGCAGCCCAACAGGGCGAAACACCGGGGAGCTGTTTTTT	TRBJ2-2	NA	few	TRBV5-1
CASSYGGHATDTQYF	TGTGCCAGCAGTTACGGGGGACATGCCACAGATACGCAGTATTTT	TRBJ2-3	NA	NA	TRBV6-5
CASSLGHGAPQTYEQYF	TGCGCCAGCAGCTTGGGCCACGGAGCTCCACAAACCTACGAGCAGTACTTC	TRBJ2-7	NA	NA	TRBV5-1
CASSGGRGNEKLFF	TGTGCCAGCAGTGGGGGGCGCGGGAATGAAAAACTGTTTTTT	TRBJ1-4	NA	NA	TRBV2
CASSLEGITIYF	TGTGCCAGCAGCTTAGAGGGGATCACCATATATTTT	TRBJ1-3	NA	once	TRBV7-9
CASSPRGGGSTDTQYF	TGTGCCAGCAGTCCCAGGGGCGGAGGAAGCACAGATACGCAGTATTTT	TRBJ2-3	NA	NA	TRBV6-4
CASSRSGEGFNEQFF	TGCGCCAGCAGCCGGTCAGGGGAAGGTTTCAATGAGCAGTTCTTC	TRBJ2-1	NA	many	TRBV5-1
CASGTGPNSPLHF	TGTGCCTCCGGGACAGGACCTAATTCACCCCTCCACTTT	TRBJ1-6	TRBD1	few	TRBV10-3
CASSPTPGTGGGGYTF	TGTGCCAGCAGTCCAACCCCCGGGACAGGGGGTGGTGGCTACACCTTC	TRBJ1-2	TRBD1	NA	TRBV6-6
CASSSLRLAGGATDTQYF	TGTGCCAGCAGTTCCCTTAGACTAGCGGGAGGAGCGACAGATACGCAGTATTTT	TRBJ2-3	TRBD2	NA	TRBV2
CASSGDRGFTTEAFF	TGTGCCAGCAGCGGGGACAGGGGCTTTACTACTGAAGCTTTCTTT	TRBJ1-1	TRBD1	NA	TRBV7-9
CASSSPRQNYEQYF	TGTGCCAGCAGCTCCCCCAGACAAAACTACGAGCAGTACTTC	TRBJ2-7	NA	once	TRBV5-6
CASSIEDQGYETQYF	TGTGCCAGTAGTATAGAAGATCAGGGTTACGAGACCCAGTACTTC	TRBJ2-5	NA	NA	TRBV19
CASSFVAGGLTDTQYF	TGTGCCAGCAGCTTCGTAGCGGGGGGGCTCACAGATACGCAGTATTTT	TRBJ2-3	TRBD2	NA	TRBV7-2
CASKPGQASYEQYF	TGTGCCAGCAAACCGGGACAGGCATCCTACGAGCAGTACTTC	TRBJ2-7	TRBD1	once	TRBV11-2
CASSPPIAGADEQYF	TGTGCCAGCAGTCCTCCCATAGCGGGAGCGGACGAGCAGTACTTC	TRBJ2-7	TRBD2	NA	TRBV6-5
CASSYLRGGAGTGELFF	TGTGCCAGCAGCTATCTACGCGGGGGGGCGGGCACCGGGGAGCTGTTTTTT	TRBJ2-2	TRBD2	NA	TRBV7-2
CASSLAGLAGGRTDTQYF	TGCGCCAGCAGCTTGGCCGGGTTAGCGGGAGGTAGGACAGATACGCAGTATTTT	TRBJ2-3	TRBD2	NA	TRBV5-1
CASSLYRIAEQYF	TGCGCCAGCAGCTTGTACAGAATCGCCGAGCAGTACTTC	TRBJ2-7	NA	NA	TRBV5-1
CAWSAGWDTEAFF	TGTGCCTGGAGTGCAGGGTGGGACACTGAAGCTTTCTTT	TRBJ1-1	NA	NA	TRBV30
CASSLGPPGQSPLHF	TGTGCCAGCAGCTTAGGTCCGCCAGGGCAATCACCCCTCCACTTT	TRBJ1-6	NA	NA	TRBV7-2
CASSLGQGAGYEQYF	TGTGCCAGCAGCTTGGGGCAGGGGGCAGGGTACGAGCAGTACTTC	TRBJ2-7	TRBD1	NA	TRBV7-9
CASVKGDRGQGSWREQNTEAFF	TGTGCTAGTGTCAAGGGGGATCGGGGACAGGGGTCTTGGCGGGAACAGAACACTGAAGCTTTCTTT	TRBJ1-1	TRBD1	NA	TRBV12-5
CASSLEDRDNEQFF	TGCGCCAGCAGCTTGGAGGACAGGGACAATGAGCAGTTCTTC	TRBJ2-1	TRBD1	NA	TRBV5-1
CASSFRDLLSNQPQHF	TGTGCCAGCAGTTTTCGGGATCTTCTTAGCAATCAGCCCCAGCATTTT	TRBJ1-5	NA	NA	TRBV2
CASSLSSSANNEQFF	TGCGCCAGCAGCTTGTCCTCTAGCGCGAACAATGAGCAGTTCTTC	TRBJ2-1	NA	NA	TRBV5-1
CASSEDRTYNSPLHF	TGTGCCAGCAGTGAAGACAGAACTTATAATTCACCCCTCCACTTT	TRBJ1-6	NA	few	TRBV2
CASSATGGLHTGELFF	TGTGCCAGCAGCGCAACAGGGGGCTTGCACACCGGGGAGCTGTTTTTT	TRBJ2-2	TRBD1	NA	TRBV7-8
CAWSGDRVEGNTIYF	TGTGCCTGGAGTGGCGACAGGGTCGAGGGAAACACCATATATTTT	TRBJ1-3	TRBD1	NA	TRBV30
CASSEGQVKEFF	TGTGCCAGCAGCGAGGGCCAAGTGAAGGAGTTCTTC	TRBJ2-1	NA	NA	TRBV5-4
CAWTRGRGGYTF	TGTGCCTGGACAAGGGGGCGCGGTGGCTACACCTTC	TRBJ1-2	TRBD1	few	TRBV30
CASSTETGAFIRELFF	TGCGCCAGCAGCACCGAGACAGGGGCCTTCATCCGGGAGCTGTTTTTT	TRBJ2-2	TRBD1	NA	TRBV5-1
CASSLFTNTGELFF	TGTGCCAGCAGTTTATTTACGAACACCGGGGAGCTGTTTTTT	TRBJ2-2	NA	NA	TRBV28
CASKTRGPNYGYTF	TGTGCCAGCAAAACCAGGGGGCCTAACTATGGCTACACCTTC	TRBJ1-2	TRBD1	NA	TRBV6-5